This TCR beta chain was captured by sequencing in a study of CD8 T cells in ankylosing spondylitis. Study-level points and caveats: Disease-linked clones had a CD8+ phenotype and relatively low frequency in peripheral blood. A motif of under ten highly homologous TCR beta variants was seen as apparently characteristic of ankylosing spondylitis blood. It was reported that disease-linked clones were significantly enriched in matched ankylosing spondylitis synovial fluid.

The TCR beta libraries were generated through quantitative 5'-RACE incorporating molecular barcodes. MiXCR, run by TCRdb on the 5' RACE reads, gives a single entry per CDR3 protein. The data hold roughly 120,000 distinct CDR3 sequences, with roughly 7.3% observed a single time. This clonotype has ten or more counts. Its matching antigen is unknown. The trim removed 5 bases at V and 2 bases at J, leaving 2 bases unmatched. The CDR3 has 13 residues. This receptor was identified in a male donor with ankylosing spondylitis or in good health (not recorded which). V gene TRBV12-3 or TRBV12-4 combines with J gene TRBJ2-7; 8 bases match TRBD2. Sequencing was performed on blood, either unsorted or a sorted T cell fraction (not recorded which). CDR3 DNA: TGTGCCAGCAGTCCAGCGGGAGCCTACGAGCAGTACTTC. This encodes CASSPAGAYEQYF.